The clone carrying this T cell receptor beta chain came up once. What it recognizes is unknown. This table comes from immunoSEQ multiplex PCR, and its TCRdb copy is limited to in-frame clones, with some not included. The repertoire holds 30,000 to 35,000 clones, with about three quarters as singletons. These data originate in a study of STAT3 mutations in large granular lymphocyte leukemia. The germline V gene has CDR1 LGHNA and CDR2 YSLEER. This CDR3 is built from 12 residues. Trimming removed 0 bases from V and 10 bases from J, with 9 bases in between. Broader study findings: Every T-cell large granular lymphocyte leukemia patient had at least one immunodominant TCR beta clonotype.

This chain connects TRBV4-3 to TRBJ1-2; D is ambiguous. Sequencing was carried out using peripheral blood mononuclear cells. This TCR was recovered from a woman in her 50s with T-cell large granular lymphocyte leukemia. Some clones in this sample may be carry-over from other donors' samples. CDR3 sequence: CASSQDGVIYTF. Written as DNA, the CDR3 is TGCGCCAGCAGCCAAGATGGGGTGATCTACACCTTC.